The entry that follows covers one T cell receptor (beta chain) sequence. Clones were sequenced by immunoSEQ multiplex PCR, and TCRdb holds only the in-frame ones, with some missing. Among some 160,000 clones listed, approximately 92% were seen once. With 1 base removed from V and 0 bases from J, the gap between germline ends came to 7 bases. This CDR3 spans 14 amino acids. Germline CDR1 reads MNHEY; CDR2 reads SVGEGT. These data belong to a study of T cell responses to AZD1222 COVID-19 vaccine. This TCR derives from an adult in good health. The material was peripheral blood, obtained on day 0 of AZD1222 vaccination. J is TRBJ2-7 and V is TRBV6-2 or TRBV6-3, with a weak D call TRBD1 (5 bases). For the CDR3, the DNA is TGTGCCAGCAGTTACTTACAGGTCTCCTACGAGCAGTACTTC. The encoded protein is CASSYLQVSYEQYF.